This record concerns one TCR beta chain sequence. Per the study methods: Amplification of reference gene primers provided the estimated nucleated cell counts. Libraries were prepared by immunoSEQ multiplex PCR; TCRdb keeps only in-frame clonotypes and omits some of them. V and J calls and clone size are as listed in that table; D and trimming were resolved from the DNA. The sample lists 70,000 or so clones, 86% occurring once. This sample is drawn from a study of blood T cell repertoires in COVID-19. Overall study context: The United States, Italy and Spain provided the acute and convalescent COVID-19 samples. In each case, the material was cDNA or gDNA derived from T cells, B-cell-depleted T cells, or PBMCs.

CDR1 and CDR2 (germline): SGDLS, YYNGEE. The CDR3 consists of 13 residues. V was pared by 3 bases and J by 12 bases, with 7 bases of the junction left unmatched. The chain joins TRBV9 to TRBJ1-4; 8 nucleotides align to TRBD1. Sequenced: peripheral blood. The TCR sequence derives from a man in his 70s with active COVID-19. DNA of the CDR3: TGTGCCAGCAGCGGACAGGGGTTTAGGGAACTGTTTTTT. Protein sequence: CASSGQGFRELFF.